The clone carrying this T cell receptor beta chain appeared once. Its antigen is currently unknown. One end of the junction fails to match germline, which may point to a read error. Other DNA sequences of this sample code for an identical CDR3. This specimen comes from a study of graft-versus-host responses after intestinal transplantation. Looking at the study overall: Recipients uniformly received anti-thymocyte globulin induction, followed by tacrolimus and steroids for 3 to 4 years.

Profiled with immunoSEQ multiplex PCR; TCRdb holds only in-frame clones, not every one. Of approximately 80,000 clones listed, approximately 91% are singletons. This CDR3 spans 14 amino acids. Germline CDR1 reads MDHEN; CDR2 reads SYDVKM. The study's findings and limits: Early post-transplant HvG declines showed an association with peak circulating GvH clone levels. GvH clones were found in recipient marrow; some appeared first in ileum or blood. Across patients carrying graft-donor T cell macrochimerism, allografts held high graft-versus-host to host-versus-graft clonal ratios.

The sequences come from unstimulated CD4+ T cells sorted from spleen or lymph node cells, collected before intestinal transplant. The chain recombines TRBV28 with TRBJ2-7, with TRBD1 matching 12 bases. The receptor's source is a human donor who received an intestinal transplant. CDR3 nucleotide sequence: TGTGCCAGCAGTTTGGGACAGGGGGCCAACGAGCAATACTTC. Translated, it gives CASSLGQGANEQYF.